Below, 29 T cell receptor beta chains from the same sample are listed, as sequenced in a study of control samples from healthy donors and cancer patients. TCRdb keeps only in-frame clones here, not all; method: immunoSEQ multiplex PCR. Among approximately 150,000 clones listed, 90% to 95% were seen once. Sequencing was carried out using blood. The receptors were sampled from a woman aged 18-29 years in good health.

J is TRBJ2-7 and V is TRBV4-1; 10 bases fit TRBD2. The CDR3 spans 16 residues. Germline CDR1 reads MGHRA; CDR2 reads YSYEKL. With 0 bases clipped from V and 4 bases from J, the junction kept 6 bases outside the gene matches. The CDR3 protein is CASSQDRLAGDYEQYF. For the CDR3, the DNA is TGCGCCAGCAGCCAAGATCGTCTAGCGGGGGATTACGAGCAGTACTTC.

Details on this clone: An end of the junction differs from the germline gene, which may be a read error. This chain connects TRBV7-2 to TRBJ1-3; unclear D gene. The CDR3 sequence is 12 residues long. Germline loops: CDR1 SGHTA, CDR2 FQGNSA. The chain's CDR3 is CASSLDGDTIYF. Here the CDR3 DNA reads TGTGCCAGCAGCTTAGATGGAGACACCATATATTTT. Using reference TRBV7-2 and TRBJ1-3 for the parts outside the CDR3, the full variable domain is GAGVSQSPSNKVTEKGKDVELRCDPISGHTALYWYRQSLGQGLEFLIYFQGNSAPDKSGLPSDRFSAERTGGSVSTLTIQRTQQEDSAVYLCASSLDGDTIYFGEGSWLTVV.

This chain uses TRBV11-2 with TRBJ2-3; D call uncertain. Germline loops: CDR1 SGHAT, CDR2 FQNNGV. Between the trimmed V and J ends, which lost 3 bases and 2 bases, there was a span of 12 bases. This CDR3 contains 15 residues. The CDR3 DNA follows: TGTGCCAGCAGCTTTCTTATGTCCTACACAGATACGCAGTATTTT. Protein sequence: CASSFLMSYTDTQYF.

V usage is TRBV6-2 or TRBV6-3 and J usage is TRBJ1-1; TRBD1 agrees at 10 bases. The germline V gene has CDR1 MNHEY and CDR2 SVGEGT. V dropped 6 bases and J dropped 3; count of bases not matched to a gene: 7. This CDR3 contains 15 residues. CDR3 in amino acids: CASSPWTGGDTEAFF. The CDR3 DNA sequence: TGTGCCAGCAGCCCCTGGACAGGGGGGGACACTGAAGCTTTCTTT.

V gene TRBV6-5 combines with J gene TRBJ1-2, with no clear D. CDR3 length: 12 residues. V shed 4 bases and J shed 5 bases, with 8 bases lying between them. Per germline, CDR1 MNHEY and CDR2 SVGAGI. The CDR3 bases are TGTGCCAGCAGTTCCGGGAGGTATGGCTACACCTTC. Its translation is CASSSGRYGYTF.

This chain links TRBV5-1 with TRBJ1-3; no clear D gene. The V gene lost 0 bases and the J gene lost 0 bases, with 10 bases spanning the gap. Germline lookup yields CDR1 SGHRS and CDR2 YFSETQ. The CDR3 is 16 amino acids. CDR3: CASSLAGVTSGNTIYF. In DNA form, the CDR3 reads TGCGCCAGCAGCTTGGCCGGGGTTACCTCTGGAAACACCATATATTTT.

The V and J genes are TRBV19 and TRBJ1-1; D remains ambiguous. Germline CDR1 is LNHDA and CDR2 is SQIVND (reference sequence). The V end was cut by 5 bases, the J end by 4 bases, with 20 bases between. This CDR3 is 16 amino acids long. DNA of the CDR3: TGTGCCAGTAGTTTCTCCGGACGGGTGCGTGGCACTGAAGCTTTCTTT. Translated, it gives CASSFSGRVRGTEAFF.

The chain joins TRBV6-5 to TRBJ2-2; tentatively, D is TRBD1 (5 bases). The length of the CDR3 is 14 residues. The germline V and J ends were trimmed by 4 bases and 5 bases, with 11 bases remaining between them. Germline V gene sequence: CDR1 MNHEY, CDR2 SVGAGI. DNA of the CDR3: TGTGCCAGCAGTTGGCGGCAGGGTACCGGGGAGCTGTTTTTT. This translates into CASSWRQGTGELFF.

V and J are TRBV7-2 and TRBJ1-6, with no clear D. The V gene lost 1 base and the J gene lost 7 bases, with 5 bases spanning the gap. This CDR3 region has 13 residues. Germline loops: CDR1 SGHTA, CDR2 FQGNSA. CDR3 sequence: CASSLVVNSPLHF. DNA of the CDR3: TGTGCCAGCAGCTTAGTCGTGAATTCACCCCTCCACTTT.

The CDR3 loop is CASSLDIQDEQYF. The CDR3 DNA is TGTGCCAGCAGCTTAGATATACAGGACGAGCAGTACTTC. The chain has TRBV11-2 and TRBJ2-7; perhaps TRBD1 as D (5 bases). The CDR3 sequence is 13 residues long. Germline CDR1 reads SGHAT; CDR2 reads FQNNGV. V lost 0 bases and J 5 bases, leaving 8 bases between the germline ends.

This chain links TRBV20-1 with TRBJ1-4; tentative D call: TRBD1 (5 bases). Trimming pared 2 bases from V and 15 bases from J, leaving 13 bases between. The CDR3 runs 11 residues. Germline V CDR1 and CDR2: DFQATT, SNEGSKA (reference sequence). The CDR3 nucleotides read TGCAGTGCTAGAAAGCAGACAGATGTGTTTTTT. Translation gives CSARKQTDVFF.

V usage is TRBV6-5 and J usage is TRBJ1-3; D is unresolved. Germline CDR1 and CDR2: MNHEY and SVGAGI. Trimming removed 4 bases at V and 9 bases at J, with 10 bases between. The CDR3 totals 12 residues. The CDR3, as DNA: TGTGCCAGCAGTTCGAGAATAAGCACCATATATTTT. Encoded protein: CASSSRISTIYF.

The rearrangement joins TRBV10-3 to TRBJ2-1; TRBD1 matches 9 bases. With V trimmed by 6 bases and J by 6 bases, 6 bases remained unmatched. This CDR3 comprises 14 residues. Germline loops: CDR1 ENHRY, CDR2 SYGVKD. CDR3 DNA: TGTGCCATCAGATTCGACAGGGGGTCCAATGAGCAGTTCTTC. Amino acid sequence: CAIRFDRGSNEQFF.

The CDR3 nucleotides are TGTGCCAGCAGCCTCCCTCGAGGGGGCGCTGAAGCTTTCTTT. Its protein is CASSLPRGGAEAFF. The chain combines TRBV7-9 with TRBJ1-1, with TRBD1 identical over 7 bases. With V trimmed by 5 bases and J by 6 bases, 9 bases remained unmatched. The CDR3 is 14 residues long. Germline V lookup: CDR1 SEHNR, CDR2 FQNEAQ (reference sequence).

The rearrangement joins TRBV11-2 to TRBJ2-1; 12 nucleotides align to TRBD1. The J segment lost 8 bases and the V segment lost 5 bases, leaving 10 bases of the junction unmatched. CDR3 length: 16 amino acids. The V gene's germline CDR1 is SGHAT and CDR2 FQNNGV. The CDR3 spells CASSRAGTGGFDEQFF. Written as DNA, the CDR3 is TGTGCCAGCAGCCGTGCCGGGACAGGGGGCTTCGATGAGCAGTTCTTC. The entire variable domain, with the rest obtained from reference TRBV11-2 and TRBJ2-1, is as follows: EAGVAQSPRYKIIEKRQSVAFWCNPISGHATLYWYQQILGQGPKLLIQFQNNGVVDDSQLPKDRFSAERLKGVDSTLKIQPAKLEDSAVYLCASSRAGTGGFDEQFFGPGTRLTVL.

The V gene is TRBV6-5, the J gene TRBJ2-3, with 10 nucleotides matching TRBD1. CDR3 length: 15 residues. The J segment lost 0 bases and the V segment lost 6 bases, leaving 3 bases of the junction unmatched. The germline V gene encodes CDR1 MNHEY and CDR2 SVGAGI. The CDR3 bases are TGTGCCAGCAGGAGACAGGGGGCCAGCACAGATACGCAGTATTTT. Translating it yields CASRRQGASTDTQYF.

J is TRBJ1-2 and V is TRBV5-6, with D unresolved. The CDR3 totals 14 residues. V gave up 0 bases and J gave up 8 bases, with 14 bases separating them. Germline CDR1 reads SGHDT; CDR2 reads YYEEEE. The CDR3 here is CASSLDAGSGGYTF. CDR3 DNA: TGTGCCAGCAGCTTGGATGCGGGCTCGGGGGGCTACACCTTC. Drawing the rest from reference TRBV5-6 and TRBJ1-2, the complete variable domain is DAGVTQSPTHLIKTRGQQVTLRCSPKSGHDTVSWYQQALGQGPQFIFQYYEEEERQRGNFPDRFSGHQFPNYSSELNVNALLLGDSALYLCASSLDAGSGGYTFGSGTRLTVV.

The V call is TRBV15, the J call TRBJ1-2; no clear D gene. The length of the CDR3 is 12 residues. Trimming left V 3 bases short and J 0 bases short, with 2 bases between. CDR1 is LNHNV, CDR2 YYDKDF, per germline (reference sequence). CDR3 loop: CATSRANYGYTF. CDR3 nucleotides: TGTGCCACCAGCAGGGCTAACTATGGCTACACCTTC.

This chain joins TRBV19 and TRBJ2-3; D unresolved. The germline gives CDR1 LNHDA, CDR2 SQIVND (reference sequence). The CDR3 runs to 14 residues. Trimming shortened V by 7 bases and J by 0 bases, and 11 bases separated the two germline ends. CDR3 loop: CASKMTPSTDTQYF. The CDR3 nucleotides are TGTGCCAGTAAGATGACACCTAGCACAGATACGCAGTATTTT.

V and J are TRBV5-1 and TRBJ2-5; 8 nucleotides match TRBD2. CDR1 is SGHRS, CDR2 YFSETQ, per germline. The CDR3 covers 14 residues. V lost 4 bases and J lost 5; bases outside the gene matches: 7. The DNA of the CDR3 is TGCGCCAGCAGCGACGGGGGGGCCGGTGAGACCCAGTACTTC. Amino acids: CASSDGGAGETQYF.

CDR3 in DNA: TGTGCCAGCAGCTTGCAAAGCGGGAGGATGGGGAATGAGCAGTTCTTC. It encodes CASSLQSGRMGNEQFF. The V call is TRBV11-2, the J call TRBJ2-1; TRBD2 agrees at 9 bases. Trimming cost V 3 bases and J 7 bases; bases outside gene matches: 10. Per the germline V gene, CDR1 is SGHAT and CDR2 is FQNNGV. The CDR3 has 16 amino acids.

CDR3 residues: CASSARIYGYTF. CDR3 DNA sequence: TGTGCCAGTAGTGCCCGGATCTATGGCTACACCTTC. The chain recombines TRBV19 with TRBJ1-2, with D uncertain. The CDR3 sequence is 12 residues long. The V gene lost 5 bases and the J gene lost 4 bases, with 8 bases spanning the gap. The V gene's germline CDR1 is LNHDA and CDR2 SQIVND (reference sequence).

The chain joins TRBV7-9 to TRBJ1-3; no firm D call. V was cut by 1 base and J by 2 bases, with 9 bases left in between. Germline CDR1 is SEHNR and CDR2 is FQNEAQ (reference sequence). The CDR3 covers 15 residues. This chain's CDR3 is CASSLGSGAGNTIYF. CDR3 nucleotides: TGTGCCAGCAGCTTAGGGTCAGGCGCTGGAAACACCATATATTTT.

This chain connects TRBV6-5 to TRBJ1-1; D uncertain. This CDR3 region has 10 residues. From germline, CDR1 is MNHEY and CDR2 SVGAGI. The CDR3 spells CGTMNTEAFF. The CDR3 DNA reads TGTGGGACCATGAACACTGAAGCTTTCTTT.

The V and J genes are TRBV11-3 and TRBJ2-7; D gene ambiguous. The V end was cut by 1 base, the J end by 4 bases, with 8 bases between. This CDR3 contains 13 residues. The V gene's germline CDR1 is SGHNT and CDR2 YENEEA. Here the CDR3 DNA reads TGTGCCAGCAGCTTAGTACAGCAATACGAGCAGTACTTC. Translated: CASSLVQQYEQYF.

The chain recombines TRBV9 with TRBJ2-3; D uncertain. Trimming shortened V by 4 bases and J by 0 bases, and 9 bases separated the two germline ends. The germline V gene has CDR1 SGDLS and CDR2 YYNGEE. The CDR3 is 14 amino acids. CDR3 DNA: TGTGCCAGCAGCCCTAACCCTAGCACAGATACGCAGTATTTT. This sequence encodes CASSPNPSTDTQYF.

This clone was recorded only once. The chain employs TRBV11-3 and TRBJ1-1, with 9 bases fitting TRBD1. The CDR3 loop spans 14 amino acids. Unmatched junction bases numbered 8, after V lost 7 bases and J lost 5 bases. CDR1 is SGHNT and CDR2 is YENEEA in the germline V gene. The DNA of the CDR3 is TGTGCCAGCACTGTACAGGGGGCAGGGACTGAAGCTTTCTTT. This sequence encodes CASTVQGAGTEAFF.

The chain uses TRBV9 and TRBJ1-1; D is undetermined. This CDR3 comprises 15 residues. Germline assignment: CDR1 SGDLS and CDR2 YYNGEE. The ends were cut back, 0 bases at V and 0 bases at J, with 9 bases in the middle. This CDR3 is CASSVGSPMNTEAFF. For the CDR3, the DNA is TGTGCCAGCAGCGTAGGGTCACCTATGAACACTGAAGCTTTCTTT.

The rearrangement uses TRBV9 and TRBJ1-1; maybe TRBD1 (5 bases). The germline V gene encodes CDR1 SGDLS and CDR2 YYNGEE. Trimming took 1 base from V and 1 from J, leaving 14 bases between them. CDR3 length: 16 residues. The CDR3 bases are TGTGCCAGCAGCGTACAGGCGGGGGTTCCGAACACTGAAGCTTTCTTT. It codes for CASSVQAGVPNTEAFF.